This entry lists 7 T cell receptor beta chains sequenced from one sample in a study of shared clonotypes between healthy human individuals. The protocol was immunoSEQ multiplex PCR, while the TCRdb copy is restricted to in-frame clones and leaves out a portion. The sample has about 980,000 clones, 76% seen once. Sequencing was done on a sample of memory CD4+ T cells sorted from blood. Regarding subset: CD45RA-negative fraction. The receptors come from a man aged 18-30 years in good health.

The rearrangement joins TRBV4-2 to TRBJ1-4; the match to TRBD1 covers 7 bases. V gave up 4 bases and J gave up 6 bases; unmatched junction bases: 8. Germline V lookup: CDR1 LGHNA, CDR2 YNFKEQ. This CDR3 is built from 15 residues. The DNA of the CDR3 is TGTGCCAGCAGCCTCCCGGCGACAGGGTATGAAAAACTGTTTTTT. It encodes CASSLPATGYEKLFF.

The chain carries TRBV10-1 and TRBJ1-1; a weak D match, TRBD1 (6 bases). Trimming shortened V by 0 bases and J by 4 bases, and 9 bases separated the two germline ends. The CDR3 is 14 amino acids. The germline V gene has CDR1 WNHNN and CDR2 SYGVQD (reference sequence). The CDR3 region is CASSESGARTEAFF. CDR3 coding DNA: TGCGCCAGCAGTGAGTCGGGGGCGCGCACTGAAGCTTTCTTT.

This clone occurred many times. The rearrangement uses TRBV18 and TRBJ1-1, with D tentatively TRBD1 (5 bases). CDR3 length equals 11 residues. V gave up 6 bases and J gave up 8 bases, with 10 bases separating them. Germline CDR1 is KGHSH and CDR2 is LQKENI. The CDR3 nucleotides are TGTGCCAGCTCCCGCGAGGGGGAAGCTTTCTTT. Its protein product is CASSREGEAFF. The whole variable domain, remainder taken from reference TRBV18 and TRBJ1-1, is NAGVMQNPRHLVRRRGQEARLRCSPMKGHSHVYWYRQLPEEGLKFMVYLQKENIIDESGMPKERFSAEFPKEGPSILRIQQVVRGDSAAYFCASSREGEAFFGQGTRLTVV.

The J gene is TRBJ2-5, the V gene TRBV11-1; unclear D gene. Germline lookup yields CDR1 SGHAT and CDR2 FQDESV (reference sequence). Trimming shortened V by 1 base and J by 3 bases, and 9 bases separated the two germline ends. This CDR3 has 14 amino acids. The CDR3 protein is CASSLGFTKETQYF. The CDR3, as DNA: TGTGCCAGCAGCTTAGGATTCACCAAAGAGACCCAGTACTTC. Full variable domain (remainder filled in from reference TRBV11-1 and TRBJ2-5): EAEVAQSPRYKITEKSQAVAFWCDPISGHATLYWYRQILGQGPELLVQFQDESVVDDSQLPKDRFSAERLKGVDSTLKIQPAELGDSAMYLCASSLGFTKETQYFGPGTRLLVL.

The chain joins TRBV30 to TRBJ1-4; D remains ambiguous. The CDR3 has 14 residues. Looked up from germline, CDR1 is GTSNPN and CDR2 is SVGIG (reference sequence). V lost 4 bases to trimming and J lost 0 bases, with 9 bases between them. CDR3 sequence reads: CAWKTTTTNEKLFF. The DNA of the CDR3 is TGTGCCTGGAAGACCACGACAACTAATGAAAAACTGTTTTTT.

The CDR3 protein is CASSLRGQQVGQPQHF. The CDR3 DNA reads TGTGCCAGCAGTTTGCGGGGGCAGCAGGTAGGTCAGCCCCAGCATTTT. The V gene is TRBV28, the J gene TRBJ1-5; D might be TRBD1 (6 bases). The CDR3 length is 16 residues. Germline V gene data show CDR1 as MDHEN and CDR2 as SYDVKM. Trimming pared 3 bases from V and 6 bases from J, leaving 18 bases between.

This clone was seen repeatedly, ten times or more. J is TRBJ2-2 and V is TRBV19, with D perhaps matching TRBD2 (5 bases). V was cut by 5 bases and J by 1 base, with 8 bases left in between. The CDR3 is made up of 14 amino acids. Germline CDR1 is LNHDA and CDR2 is SQIVND (reference sequence). The CDR3 nucleotides read TGTGCCAGTAGTCGTAGCGTGAACACCGGGGAGCTGTTTTTT. Amino acids: CASSRSVNTGELFF.